This entry concerns a single T cell receptor beta chain. Its antigen is unidentified. The protocol was immunoSEQ multiplex PCR, while the TCRdb copy is restricted to in-frame clones and leaves out a portion. The sample yields about 28,000 clones, roughly 80% seen once. Antigen-specific CD4+ T cell clonotypes were called by their expansion after viral peptide-pool culture in ViraFEST. Cells that had been cultured for nine to eleven days were the source of isolated CD4+ T cells. Two-dose BNT162b2 or mRNA-1273 vaccination was given to participants. For each well, 1.5 million to 2 million PBMC were cultured with 9 to 10 IU/ml IL-2 and about 9.1 ug/ml peptides. With 10 bases removed from V and 0 bases from J, the gap between germline ends came to 7 bases. The CDR3 covers 12 residues. The data stem from a study of vaccination effects on CD4 cells after COVID-19.

This clonotype originated in a human donor who received a COVID-19 vaccine. The J gene is TRBJ1-3, the V gene TRBV12-3 or TRBV12-4; D gene uncertain. Sequenced here: CD4+ T cells from PBMCs cultured with HCoV-NL63 spike peptides, sampled after COVID-19 vaccination. In DNA form, the CDR3 reads TGTGCCACCGGGCTCTCTGGAAACACCATATATTTT. It codes for CATGLSGNTIYF.